The 23 T cell receptor beta chains below come from one sample, sequenced in a study of blood T cell repertoires in COVID-19. Profiled with immunoSEQ multiplex PCR; TCRdb holds only in-frame clones, not every one. This table holds about 210,000 clones, around 85% found once. Specimen: peripheral blood. These TCRs come from a man in his fifties or sixties with COVID-19, enrolled during active disease.

The CDR3 sequence: CASSFSLAGNTIYF. Here the CDR3 DNA reads TGTGCCAGCAGCTTTAGCCTGGCTGGAAACACCATATATTTT. The V call is TRBV7-9, the J call TRBJ1-3; D uncertain. Germline values: CDR1 SEHNR, CDR2 FQNEAQ (reference sequence). V dropped 3 bases and J dropped 2 bases, with 8 bases sitting between them. The CDR3 sequence is 14 residues long.

CDR3 bases: TGTGCCAGCAGTTCTCGAGGCATGAACACTGAAGCTTTCTTT. Translated: CASSSRGMNTEAFF. The genes are TRBV6-5 and TRBJ1-1; no clear D. The CDR3 runs 14 residues. CDR1 is MNHEY, CDR2 SVGAGI, per germline. V dropped 4 bases and J dropped 0 bases, with 9 bases sitting between them.

This chain joins TRBV5-5 and TRBJ2-1; weak D call: TRBD1 (5 bases). V was shortened by 3 bases and J by 1 base, with 11 bases between the two germline ends. Germline CDR1 and CDR2: SGHKS and YYEKEE (reference sequence). The CDR3 sequence is 15 residues long. In DNA form, the CDR3 reads TGTGCCAGCAGCTGGGCGACAGTATCCTACAATGAGCAGTTCTTC. Its translation is CASSWATVSYNEQFF.

The gene calls are TRBV20-1 and TRBJ2-1; D uncertain. This CDR3 contains 11 residues. The germline CDR1 and CDR2 sequences are DFQATT and SNEGSKA (reference sequence). In DNA form, the CDR3 reads TGCAGGGCGGTATCTGGTCACGAGCAGTTCTTC. This codes for CRAVSGHEQFF.

This clone was seen only once. The gene calls are TRBV30 and TRBJ1-2; no clear D. CDR1 and CDR2 from the germline V gene are GTSNPN and SVGIG (reference sequence). The CDR3 totals 13 residues. The V end was cut by 3 bases, the J end by 5 bases, with 13 bases between. CDR3 sequence reads: CAWSPRRGYGYTF. The CDR3 nucleotides are TGTGCCTGGAGCCCCAGAAGAGGGTATGGCTACACCTTC.

The J gene is TRBJ1-2, the V gene TRBV6-5, with 8 bases identical to TRBD1. This CDR3 is 14 amino acids long. V was clipped by 6 bases and J by 8 bases; unmatched bases: 11. Germline V CDR1 and CDR2: MNHEY, SVGAGI. The CDR3 sequence: CASRETGAGGGYTF. CDR3 coding DNA: TGTGCCAGCAGGGAGACAGGGGCCGGGGGCGGCTACACCTTC.

This chain connects TRBV2 to TRBJ1-5; tentatively, D is TRBD1 (5 bases). V was cut by 5 bases and J by 4 bases, with 9 bases left in between. The V gene's germline CDR1 is SNHLY and CDR2 FYNNEI. The CDR3 consists of 13 residues. For the CDR3, the DNA is TGTGCCAGCAGTCCTAACAGGAATCAGCCCCAGCATTTT. Protein product: CASSPNRNQPQHF.

The chain uses TRBV4-3 and TRBJ1-2; a weak D match, TRBD1 (6 bases). This CDR3 is built from 16 residues. The germline gives CDR1 LGHNA, CDR2 YSLEER. V was shortened by 4 bases and J by 1 base, with 16 bases between the two germline ends. In nucleotides, the CDR3 is TGCGCCAGCAGCCGACCCCGGGACATCAGTAACTATGGCTACACCTTC. As protein: CASSRPRDISNYGYTF.

The chain combines TRBV12-3 or TRBV12-4 with TRBJ1-6; D is unclear. V was clipped by 6 bases and J by 9 bases, with 12 bases between them. This CDR3 has 13 amino acids. The CDR3 spells CASSRLGSSPLHF. The CDR3 DNA sequence: TGTGCCAGCAGCCGCTTGGGGAGTTCACCCCTCCACTTT.

This chain uses TRBV5-1 with TRBJ2-5, with TRBD1 matching over 7 bases. Germline values: CDR1 SGHRS, CDR2 YFSETQ. V gave up 0 bases and J gave up 5 bases; unmatched junction bases: 10. CDR3 length equals 16 residues. The CDR3 is CASSLAPQGEGETQYF. For the CDR3, the DNA is TGCGCCAGCAGCTTGGCCCCCCAGGGGGAAGGGGAGACCCAGTACTTC.

Comment on this clone: Sequence at one end of the junction differs from germline and may be a read error. The chain recombines TRBV27 with TRBJ2-5, with 15 nucleotides matching TRBD2. Germline loops: CDR1 MNHEY, CDR2 SMNVEV (reference sequence). The CDR3 has 16 amino acids. The CDR3, as DNA: TGTGCCAGCAGTCAGGGGACTAGCGGGAGGCGGGAGAGCCAGTACTTC. Its translation is CASSQGTSGRRESQYF.

CDR3 region: CASSPRGGSDTGELFF. CDR3 bases: TGTGCCAGCTCACCCCGGGGGGGCTCGGACACCGGGGAGCTGTTTTTT. The V gene is TRBV18, the J gene TRBJ2-2, with TRBD2 matching 8 bases. The J segment lost 3 bases and the V segment lost 3 bases, leaving 6 bases of the junction unmatched. This CDR3 contains 16 residues. The germline V gene has CDR1 KGHSH and CDR2 LQKENI.

V is TRBV9 and J is TRBJ1-2, with D possibly being TRBD1 (6 bases). Trimming took off 3 bases at V and 5 bases at J, with 8 bases between the two ends. The CDR3 consists of 12 residues. Germline CDR1 and CDR2: SGDLS and YYNGEE. The chain's CDR3 is CASSEGDYGYTF. In nucleotides, the CDR3 is TGTGCCAGCAGCGAGGGGGATTATGGCTACACCTTC.

The rearrangement uses TRBV19 and TRBJ1-2, with D possibly TRBD1 on 5 matching bases. The CDR3 consists of 13 residues. The germline V gene has CDR1 LNHDA and CDR2 SQIVND (reference sequence). The V and J ends lost 5 bases and 3 bases respectively, with 10 bases between them. Here the CDR3 DNA reads TGTGCCAGTAGTTCTGGACATTACTATGGCTACACCTTC. Translating it yields CASSSGHYYGYTF.

The CDR3 bases are TGTGCCTTATCTACCCAGGGGAATGAGCAGTTCTTC. Translated, it gives CALSTQGNEQFF. The chain carries TRBV12-3 or TRBV12-4 and TRBJ2-1; weak D call: TRBD1 (6 bases). V lost 11 bases to trimming and J lost 7 bases, with 15 bases between them. This CDR3 is 12 amino acids long.

CDR3 residues: CASSLPLYGYTF. Here the CDR3 DNA reads TGTGCCAGCAGCCTTCCCCTTTATGGCTACACCTTC. This chain connects TRBV28 to TRBJ1-2; no reliable D call. CDR3 size: 12 residues. In germline, CDR1 is MDHEN, CDR2 SYDVKM. V lost 6 bases, J lost 5 bases, and 10 bases lay in between.

V is TRBV29-1 and J is TRBJ1-2; D uncertain. Trimming shortened V by 4 bases and J by 7 bases, and 16 bases separated the two germline ends. CDR1 and CDR2 from the germline V gene are SQVTM and ANQGSEA. The CDR3 is made up of 13 amino acids. CDR3 sequence: CSVGKEVGSGYTF. CDR3 nucleotides: TGCAGCGTTGGGAAGGAGGTTGGCTCTGGCTACACCTTC.

This clone was found a few times. V and J are TRBV10-3 and TRBJ1-1; 9 bases agree with TRBD1. Germline V gives CDR1 ENHRY, CDR2 SYGVKD. The trim removed 2 bases at V and 3 bases at J, leaving 4 bases unmatched. This CDR3 has 15 amino acids. The CDR3 bases are TGTGCCATCAGTGAGGGGACAGGGTGGGACACTGAAGCTTTCTTT. This sequence encodes CAISEGTGWDTEAFF.

This rearrangement joins TRBV28 to TRBJ1-3; 8 bases map to TRBD1. Germline V gene sequence: CDR1 MDHEN, CDR2 SYDVKM. The CDR3 sequence is 17 residues long. J gave up 0 bases and V 7 bases, and 11 bases lay outside the gene matches. The CDR3 DNA is TGTGCCAGCAACGCCGGGACAGGAATGATCTCTGGAAACACCATATATTTT. This translates into CASNAGTGMISGNTIYF. Full variable domain (remainder filled in from reference TRBV28 and TRBJ1-3): DVKVTQSSRYLVKRTGEKVFLECVQDMDHENMFWYRQDPGLGLRLIYFSYDVKMKEKGDIPEGYSVSREKKERFSLILESASTNQTSMYLCASNAGTGMISGNTIYFGEGSWLTVV.

This clone has just a few counts. Compared with germline, one end of the junction differs, possibly owing to a read error. The genes are TRBV5-4 and TRBJ1-2; no clear D. CDR1 is SGHNT and CDR2 is YYREEE in the germline V gene (reference sequence). The CDR3 loop spans 14 amino acids. DNA of the CDR3: TGTGCCAGCAGCCGACCTGGCGGGGAGTATGCCTACACCTTC. Residues: CASSRPGGEYAYTF.

The rearrangement joins TRBV12-3 or TRBV12-4 to TRBJ1-1; D is unclear. The CDR3 sequence is 10 residues long. V dropped 8 bases and J dropped 5 bases, with 6 bases sitting between them. The CDR3 loop is CASGGTEAFF. The DNA for the CDR3 is TGTGCCAGCGGCGGGACTGAAGCTTTCTTT.

The chain uses TRBV28 and TRBJ2-2; no clear D. The V end was cut by 7 bases, the J end by 8 bases, with 14 bases between. Germline lookup yields CDR1 MDHEN and CDR2 SYDVKM. The CDR3 runs to 13 residues. The CDR3 DNA sequence: TGTGCCAGCACCCCCGATTTGAGGGGGGAGCTGTTTTTT. Translating it yields CASTPDLRGELFF.

This clone was seen a handful of times. The V call is TRBV5-1, the J call TRBJ2-3; 9 bases match TRBD1. V lost 0 bases and J lost 2; bases outside the gene matches: 4. The CDR3 is 16 residues long. From germline, CDR1 is SGHRS and CDR2 YFSETQ. CDR3 sequence reads: CASSLGGQGYTDTQYF. The CDR3 coding sequence is TGCGCCAGCAGCTTGGGAGGACAGGGGTACACAGATACGCAGTATTTT.